A selection of T cell receptor beta chains follows, all from one sample in a study of shared clonotypes between healthy human individuals. Here immunoSEQ multiplex PCR was the method, and the copy in TCRdb shows in-frame clones only, minus some. The table shows some 2,000,000 clones, with roughly 94% occurring only once. Sequencing was done on a sample of naive CD4+ T cells sorted from blood. The receptor source for this set is a man aged 18 to 30 in good health. Each CDR3 is given with its conserved first and last residue. The D gene is left open where the match is weak. Size is omitted from some rows. Given values are once, few, many or a class for expanded clones.

d_call	v_call	j_call	clone_size	cdr3_nt	cdr3_aa
TRBD1	TRBV28	TRBJ1-1	-	TGTGCCAGCAGCCCCGGGACAGCCTACCGTCAAGCTTTCTTT	CASSPGTAYRQAFF
TRBD2	TRBV5-1	TRBJ2-1	-	TGCGCCAGCAGCTTGGTTCTAGCGGGAGGCTTCAATGAGCAGTTCTTC	CASSLVLAGGFNEQFF
TRBD1	TRBV6-5	TRBJ1-6	-	TGTGCCAGCAGTCCCGGACAGGGGTATAATTCACCCCTCCACTTT	CASSPGQGYNSPLHF
TRBD2	TRBV27	TRBJ2-7	-	TGTGCCAGCAGTTTAAGAGGCCTAGCGGTCGCCTCCACCCTTCCCTACGAGCAGTACTTC	CASSLRGLAVASTLPYEQYF
-	TRBV11-3	TRBJ1-2	-	TGTGCCAGCAGCTTAGTTCCGGGAAACTATGGCTACACCTTC	CASSLVPGNYGYTF
-	TRBV12-1	TRBJ2-7	-	TGTGCCAGCAGCTCCCCTGGGCTAGCGGGAGGGCCCCACGAGCAGTACTTC	CASSSPGLAGGPHEQYF
-	TRBV11-2	TRBJ2-3	-	TGTGCCAGCAGCCCCCCGGGGACGGATACGCAGTATTTT	CASSPPGTDTQYF
TRBD2	TRBV2	TRBJ2-1	-	TGTGCCAGCAGTGAGTCCAATAGCGGGAGATCCGTGATCTTC	CASSESNSGRSVIF
-	TRBV9	TRBJ2-7	-	TGTGCCAGCAGCGCAATCAGGGACGGCTACGAGCAGTACTTC	CASSAIRDGYEQYF
-	TRBV18	TRBJ2-3	-	TGTGCCAGCTCACCGCCCGGGGGGCGGAAAACAGATACGCAGTATTTT	CASSPPGGRKTDTQYF
TRBD1	TRBV12-5	TRBJ2-2	-	TGTGCTAGTGGTTTGGTATCCAAGACAGGGGTAAAAGACGGGGAGCTGTTTTTT	CASGLVSKTGVKDGELFF
-	TRBV6-5	TRBJ1-1	-	TGTGCCAGCAGTTACTCGGGGAGGGACGGCATTGAAGCTTTCTTT	CASSYSGRDGIEAFF
TRBD1	TRBV6-5	TRBJ1-2	-	TGTGCCAGCAGTCCTCCGGGACAGCCCTATGGCTACACCTTC	CASSPPGQPYGYTF
TRBD1	TRBV29-1	TRBJ1-2	-	TGCAGCGGTTTTTCAGGGGGGGGTTATGGCTACACCTTC	CSGFSGGGYGYTF
-	TRBV27	TRBJ1-5	-	TGTGCCAGCAGTTTATCGGGGGGCGTTGGCAATCAGCCCCAGCATTTT	CASSLSGGVGNQPQHF
-	TRBV6-1	TRBJ1-3	few	TGTGCCAGCAGTGAAAATCGGGGCACCGGAAACACCATATATTTT	CASSENRGTGNTIYF
-	TRBV9	TRBJ1-2	-	TGTGCCAGCAGCGCCGGGACCGACGCTAACTATGGCTACACCTTC	CASSAGTDANYGYTF
TRBD1	TRBV10-1	TRBJ1-1	once	TGCGCCAGCAGTGAGGACAGGGTGAAACCTGAAGCTTTCTTT	CASSEDRVKPEAFF
TRBD1	TRBV11-2	TRBJ2-7	-	TGTGCCAGCAGCTTAGTCACAGGGACAGACTACGAGCAGTACTTC	CASSLVTGTDYEQYF
TRBD1	TRBV4-2	TRBJ1-3	-	TGTGCCAGCAGCCAATATCCTCCGACAGGGAGGTCTGGAAACACCATATATTTT	CASSQYPPTGRSGNTIYF
TRBD2	TRBV10-3	TRBJ2-1	-	TGTGCCATCAGGAGAGCGGGAGATTACAATGAGCAGTTCTTC	CAIRRAGDYNEQFF
TRBD1	TRBV15	TRBJ1-5	-	TGTGCCACCAGCAGAGCCGGGACAGCTAATCAGCCCCAGCATTTT	CATSRAGTANQPQHF
TRBD1	TRBV7-2	TRBJ2-6	-	TGTGCCAGCAGCTTCCAGGGGGCACCCATCTCTGGGGCCAACGTCCTGACTTTC	CASSFQGAPISGANVLTF
TRBD1	TRBV7-9	TRBJ2-1	-	TGTGCCAGCAGCCCCAGGGGGACAGCCTACAATGAGCAGTTCTTC	CASSPRGTAYNEQFF
TRBD1	TRBV5-4	TRBJ2-7	-	TGTGCCAGCAGCTTGACCCTAACAGGGGCCCCCTACGAGCAGTACTTC	CASSLTLTGAPYEQYF
TRBD1	TRBV18	TRBJ1-4	-	TGTGCCAGCTCACCATCCGGGACAGCTAATGAAAAACTGTTTTTT	CASSPSGTANEKLFF
-	TRBV5-1	TRBJ2-3	-	TGCGCCAGCAGCTTGCAGGGGTCGTTCGATACGCAGTATTTT	CASSLQGSFDTQYF
TRBD1	TRBV5-4	TRBJ2-7	-	TGTGCCAGCACAACAGGGGGTCGGGCCCCCTACGAGCAGTACTTC	CASTTGGRAPYEQYF
-	TRBV5-6	TRBJ2-7	-	TGTGCCAGCAGCTGGGACACTGAGCAGTACTTC	CASSWDTEQYF
-	TRBV30	TRBJ2-2	-	TGTGCCTGGAGTGTGGGCAGGGTGTTCCCGAACACCGGGGAGCTGTTTTTT	CAWSVGRVFPNTGELFF
-	TRBV11-2	TRBJ1-6	-	TGTGCCAGCAGCTTAGTACGAGGATCACCGGCACCCCTCCACTTT	CASSLVRGSPAPLHF
TRBD2	TRBV7-9	TRBJ2-3	-	TGTGCCAGCAGCACCCGTCAGACTAGCGGCACAGATACGCAGTATTTT	CASSTRQTSGTDTQYF
-	TRBV7-6	TRBJ2-1	once	TGTGCCAGCAGCTCAATGGGGTCGGGCACCGCGGTTTCCAATGAGCAGTTCTTC	CASSSMGSGTAVSNEQFF
-	TRBV28	TRBJ2-1	-	TGTGCCAGCAGTCGCAGGGGGAGGAATGAGCAGTTCTTC	CASSRRGRNEQFF
TRBD1	TRBV2	TRBJ1-1	-	TGTGCCAGGGCCGGACCGGGACAGGGGCTGAACACTGAAGCTTTCTTT	CARAGPGQGLNTEAFF
-	TRBV7-9	TRBJ1-1	-	TGTGCCAGCAGCTTACCGGGGATAGTGAACACTGAAGCTTTCTTT	CASSLPGIVNTEAFF
-	TRBV19	TRBJ2-5	once	TGTGCCAGTAGTGTAACAGGTCAAGAGACCCAGTACTTC	CASSVTGQETQYF
-	TRBV25-1	TRBJ1-1	-	TGTGCCAGCAGTGATGCGGAGTTGAACACTGAAGCTTTCTTT	CASSDAELNTEAFF
TRBD1	TRBV7-8	TRBJ1-5	once	TGTGCCAGCAGCCCAAGGGGACAGGGGAGCAATCAGCCCCAGCATTTT	CASSPRGQGSNQPQHF
-	TRBV28	TRBJ2-7	-	TGTGCCAGCAGTTCCGCGGGTCTAACGGGACATCAGAGCTCCTACGAGCAGTACTTC	CASSSAGLTGHQSSYEQYF
-	TRBV29-1	TRBJ2-7	-	TGCAGCGTTGAAGAAAGAAACGAGCAGTACTTC	CSVEERNEQYF
TRBD1	TRBV7-9	TRBJ1-2	few	TGTGCCAGCAGCGTAGGGACAGAGCAACATGGCTACACCTTC	CASSVGTEQHGYTF
-	TRBV6-1	TRBJ2-7	-	TGTGCCAGCAGTGCCGGGACCAACTCCTACGAGCAGTACTTC	CASSAGTNSYEQYF
-	TRBV4-1	TRBJ2-2	-	TGCGCCAGCAGCCTCATAGGGACGAGCCCCGGGGAGCTGTTTTTT	CASSLIGTSPGELFF
-	TRBV11-2	TRBJ2-7	once	TGTGCCAGCAGCTTAGGTCTCCGGCCCTACGAGCAGTACTTC	CASSLGLRPYEQYF
-	TRBV18	TRBJ1-1	-	TGTGCCAGCTCATCACTACAGCTGTTCACTGAAGCTTTCTTT	CASSSLQLFTEAFF
TRBD1	TRBV5-1	TRBJ1-2	-	TGCGCCAGCAGCCTGGGAGAACAGGGGACTGGCTACACCTTC	CASSLGEQGTGYTF
-	TRBV6-5	TRBJ2-2	-	TGTGCCAGCAGGGGACAGTCGGGGGCCGGGGAGCTGTTTTTT	CASRGQSGAGELFF
-	TRBV6-6	TRBJ1-2	-	TGTGCCAGCAGATTTAATGGGGGGGACTATGGCTACACCTTC	CASRFNGGDYGYTF
TRBD1	TRBV30	TRBJ1-2	-	TGTGCCTGGCACGGAACAGGGGGTGGCTATGGCTACACCTTC	CAWHGTGGGYGYTF
-	TRBV5-1	TRBJ1-4	-	TGCGCCAGCAGCTTACAAGTTTCCGAAAAACTGTTTTTT	CASSLQVSEKLFF
-	TRBV1	TRBJ2-7	-	TGCACCAGCACGCCTAGCCCGGGACTAGCGGATTACTACGAGCAGTACTTC	CTSTPSPGLADYYEQYF
-	TRBV6-1	TRBJ2-5	-	TGTGCCAGCAGTGAACGAACCGCCGGGGAAGAGACCCAGTACTTC	CASSERTAGEETQYF